Below, 9 T cell receptor beta chains from the same sample are listed, as sequenced in a study of T cell responses to AZD1222 COVID-19 vaccine. Sequencing was performed with immunoSEQ multiplex PCR; in TCRdb, only in-frame clones are kept and a portion is missing. This repertoire shows roughly 100,000 clones, 80% to 90% found once; its top ten account for more than 20%. The specimen was peripheral blood, collected on day 0 of AZD1222 vaccination. The origin of the receptors is an adult in good health.

V usage is TRBV5-5 and J usage is TRBJ1-2, with TRBD1 matching over 9 bases. The germline gives CDR1 SGHKS, CDR2 YYEKEE (reference sequence). Trimming at V came to 0 bases and at J to 8 bases, leaving 17 bases not matched to a gene. The CDR3 is made up of 18 amino acids. CDR3 nucleotides: TGTGCCAGCAGCTTGGCCCCTCTCTTACAGGGGGCAGTGGAAGGCTACACCTTC. It yields the protein CASSLAPLLQGAVEGYTF. The variable domain in full, completed from reference TRBV5-5 and TRBJ1-2, reads DAGVTQSPTHLIKTRGQQVTLRCSPISGHKSVSWYQQVLGQGPQFIFQYYEKEERGRGNFPDRFSARQFPNYSSELNVNALLLGDSALYLCASSLAPLLQGAVEGYTFGSGTRLTVV.

The V and J genes are TRBV2 and TRBJ2-7; no reliable D call. This CDR3 is built from 11 residues. Trimming took 5 bases from V and 5 from J, leaving 7 bases between them. CDR1 is SNHLY and CDR2 is FYNNEI in the germline V gene. The CDR3 spells CASSNTNEQYF. The CDR3 region has the DNA TGTGCCAGCAGTAACACTAACGAGCAGTACTTC.

The rearrangement uses TRBV19 and TRBJ2-2; the match to TRBD1 covers 9 bases. This CDR3 contains 13 residues. Trimming at V came to 5 bases and at J to 6 bases, leaving 1 base not matched to a gene. CDR1 is LNHDA, CDR2 SQIVND, per germline (reference sequence). This chain's CDR3 is CASSGDRAGELFF. The CDR3 coding sequence is TGTGCCAGTAGTGGGGACAGGGCCGGGGAGCTGTTTTTT.

V and J are TRBV5-5 and TRBJ2-1, with TRBD2 identical over 7 bases. V dropped 4 bases and J dropped 7; count of bases not matched to a gene: 26. The CDR3 is 20 amino acids. Germline CDR1 SGHKS, CDR2 YYEKEE (reference sequence). The CDR3 protein is CASSRGGVFFVGGSTNEQFF. CDR3 nucleotide sequence: TGTGCCAGCAGCCGGGGCGGGGTTTTTTTCGTAGGCGGGAGTACTAATGAGCAGTTCTTC.

The CDR3 protein is CATGTGGFDYGYTF. The CDR3 nucleotides are TGTGCCACGGGGACGGGGGGCTTTGACTATGGCTACACCTTC. This chain joins TRBV15 and TRBJ1-2; the D gene is possibly TRBD1 (6 bases). The CDR3 sequence is 14 residues long. In germline, CDR1 is LNHNV, CDR2 YYDKDF (reference sequence). Deletions cut 9 bases from V and 3 bases from J, with 17 bases between. Variable domain in full (rest from reference TRBV15 and TRBJ1-2): DAMVIQNPRYQVTQFGKPVTLSCSQTLNHNVMYWYQQKSSQAPKLLFHYYDKDFNNEADTPDNFQSRRPNTSFCFLDIRSPGLGDTAMYLCATGTGGFDYGYTFGSGTRLTVV.

This clone occurred a few times. V gene TRBV10-3 combines with J gene TRBJ2-1; 10 nucleotides align to TRBD1. CDR1 and CDR2 (germline): ENHRY, SYGVKD. The CDR3 is 14 residues long. V shed 10 bases and J 7 bases; nucleotides not matched to a gene: 10. CDR3 coding DNA: TGTGCCACGCGGGGACAGGGGTATTCAAATGAGCAGTTCTTC. It translates to CATRGQGYSNEQFF.

The chain links TRBV7-3 to TRBJ2-7; D not certain. Germline assignment: CDR1 SGHTA and CDR2 FQGTGA. The CDR3 spans 12 residues. The V and J ends lost 5 bases and 4 bases respectively, with 9 bases between them. CDR3 loop: CASSADMYEQYF. The CDR3 nucleotides are TGTGCCAGCAGCGCCGACATGTACGAGCAGTACTTC.

V usage is TRBV9 and J usage is TRBJ1-3, with unresolved D. Germline CDR1 reads SGDLS; CDR2 reads YYNGEE. The CDR3 has 15 amino acids. Trimming stripped 0 bases from V and 0 bases from J, with 7 bases between. The DNA for the CDR3 is TGTGCCAGCAGCGTAGGGCGGATCTCTGGAAACACCATATATTTT. Protein: CASSVGRISGNTIYF.

The V and J genes are TRBV12-2 and TRBJ1-5; the table's TRBD1 call for D was not verified on the DNA. TRBV12-2 is assigned pseudogene status. This CDR3 spans 17 amino acids. The CDR3 reads CASRFSAQGGPNQPQHF. The CDR3 nucleotides read TGTGCAAGTCGCTTTAGCGCCCAAGGGGGTCCTAATCAGCCCCAGCATTTT.